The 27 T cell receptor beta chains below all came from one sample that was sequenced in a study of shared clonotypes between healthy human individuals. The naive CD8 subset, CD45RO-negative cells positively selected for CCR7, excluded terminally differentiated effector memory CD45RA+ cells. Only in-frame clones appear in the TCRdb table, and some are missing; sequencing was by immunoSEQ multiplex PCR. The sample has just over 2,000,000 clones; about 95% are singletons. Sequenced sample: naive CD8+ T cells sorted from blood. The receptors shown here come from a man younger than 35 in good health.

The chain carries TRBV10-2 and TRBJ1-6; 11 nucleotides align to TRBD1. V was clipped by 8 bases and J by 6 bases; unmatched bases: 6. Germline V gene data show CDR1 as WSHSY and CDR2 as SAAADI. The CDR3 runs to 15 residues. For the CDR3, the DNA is TGCGCCAGCGGGGACAGGGGGTACGGTAATTCACCCCTCCACTTT. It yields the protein CASGDRGYGNSPLHF.

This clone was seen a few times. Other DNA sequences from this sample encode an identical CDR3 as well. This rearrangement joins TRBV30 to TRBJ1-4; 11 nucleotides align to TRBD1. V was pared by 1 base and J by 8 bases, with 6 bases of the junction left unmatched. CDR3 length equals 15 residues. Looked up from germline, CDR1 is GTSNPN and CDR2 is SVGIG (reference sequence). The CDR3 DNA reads TGTGCCTGGAGTGCCCACGGGACAGGGGGGGAAAAACTGTTTTTT. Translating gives CAWSAHGTGGEKLFF.

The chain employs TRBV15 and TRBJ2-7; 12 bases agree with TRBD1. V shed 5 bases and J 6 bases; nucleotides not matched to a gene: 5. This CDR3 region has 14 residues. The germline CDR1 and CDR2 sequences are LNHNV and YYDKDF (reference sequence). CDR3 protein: CATSGDRGHVEQYF. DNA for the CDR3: TGTGCCACCAGCGGGGACAGGGGGCATGTCGAGCAGTACTTC.

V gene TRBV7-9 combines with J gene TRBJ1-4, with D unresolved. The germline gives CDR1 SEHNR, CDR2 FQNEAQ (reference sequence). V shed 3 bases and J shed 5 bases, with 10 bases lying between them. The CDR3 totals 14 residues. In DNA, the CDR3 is TGTGCCAGCAGCTTTGGAGGGCTCAATGAAAAACTGTTTTTT. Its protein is CASSFGGLNEKLFF.

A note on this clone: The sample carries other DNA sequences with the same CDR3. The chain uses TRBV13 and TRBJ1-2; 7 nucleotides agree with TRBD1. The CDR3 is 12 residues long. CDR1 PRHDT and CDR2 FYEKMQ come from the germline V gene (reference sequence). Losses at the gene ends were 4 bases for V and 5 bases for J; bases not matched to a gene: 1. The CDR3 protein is CASSSQGYGYTF. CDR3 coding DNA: TGTGCCAGCAGCTCACAGGGGTATGGCTACACCTTC.

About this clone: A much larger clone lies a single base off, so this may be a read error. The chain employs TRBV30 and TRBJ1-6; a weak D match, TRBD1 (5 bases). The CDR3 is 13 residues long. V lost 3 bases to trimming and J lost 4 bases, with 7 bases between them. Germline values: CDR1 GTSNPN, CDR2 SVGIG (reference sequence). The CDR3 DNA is TGTGCCTGGAGGACAGCTTATAATTCACCCCTCCACTTT. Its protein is CAWRTAYNSPLHF. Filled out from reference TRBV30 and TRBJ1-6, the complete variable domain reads SQTIHQWPATLVQPVGSPLSLECTVEGTSNPNLYWYRQAAGRGLQLLFYSVGIGQISSEVPQNLSASRPQDRQFILSSKKLLLSDSGFYLCAWRTAYNSPLHFGNGTRLTVT.

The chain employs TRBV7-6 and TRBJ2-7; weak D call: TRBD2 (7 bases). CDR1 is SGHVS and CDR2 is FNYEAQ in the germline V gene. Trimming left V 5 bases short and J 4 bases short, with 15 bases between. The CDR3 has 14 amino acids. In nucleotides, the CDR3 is TGTGCCAGCAGCCTAGGGGGGGAAGGTTACGAGCAGTACTTC. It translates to CASSLGGEGYEQYF.

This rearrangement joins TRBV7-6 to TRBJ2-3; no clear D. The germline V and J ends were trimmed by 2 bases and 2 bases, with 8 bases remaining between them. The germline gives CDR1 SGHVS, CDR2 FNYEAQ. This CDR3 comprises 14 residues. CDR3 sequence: CASSLLTSTDTQYF. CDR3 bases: TGTGCCAGCAGCTTACTCACCTCCACAGATACGCAGTATTTT.

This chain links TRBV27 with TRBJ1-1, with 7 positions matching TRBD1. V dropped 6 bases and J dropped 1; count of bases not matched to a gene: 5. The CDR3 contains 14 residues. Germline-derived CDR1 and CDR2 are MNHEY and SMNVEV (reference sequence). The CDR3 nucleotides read TGTGCCAGCAGACCAGGGGGGGCGAACACTGAAGCTTTCTTT. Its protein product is CASRPGGANTEAFF.

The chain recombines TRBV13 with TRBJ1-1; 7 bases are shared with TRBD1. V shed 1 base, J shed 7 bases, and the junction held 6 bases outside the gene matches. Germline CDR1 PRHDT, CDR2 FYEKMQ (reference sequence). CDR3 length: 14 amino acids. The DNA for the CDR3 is TGTGCCAGCAGCTTAGAACAGGGGACTCATGAAGCTTTCTTT. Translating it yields CASSLEQGTHEAFF.

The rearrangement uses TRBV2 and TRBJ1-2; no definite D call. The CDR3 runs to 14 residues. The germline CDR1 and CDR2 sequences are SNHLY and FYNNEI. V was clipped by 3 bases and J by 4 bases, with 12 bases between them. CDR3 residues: CASSEDTLFYGYTF. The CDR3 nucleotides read TGTGCCAGCAGTGAGGATACCTTGTTCTATGGCTACACCTTC.

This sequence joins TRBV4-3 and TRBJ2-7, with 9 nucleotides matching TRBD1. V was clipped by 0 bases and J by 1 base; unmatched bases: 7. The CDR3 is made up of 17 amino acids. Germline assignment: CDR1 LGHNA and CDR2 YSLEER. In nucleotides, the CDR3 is TGCGCCAGCAGCCAAGACCATCCGGGACAGGGATCCTACGAGCAGTACTTC. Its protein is CASSQDHPGQGSYEQYF.

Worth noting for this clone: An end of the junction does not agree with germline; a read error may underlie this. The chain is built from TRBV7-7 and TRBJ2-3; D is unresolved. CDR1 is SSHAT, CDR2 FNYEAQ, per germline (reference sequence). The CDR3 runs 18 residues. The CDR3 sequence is CASSPEMAHYSSTDTQYF. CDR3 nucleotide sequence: TGTGCTAGCAGCCCCGAGATGGCTCACTATTCTAGCACAGATACGCAGTATTTT. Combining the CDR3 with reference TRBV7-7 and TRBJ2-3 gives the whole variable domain GAGVSQSPRYKVTKRGQDVTLRCDPISSHATLYWYQQALGQGPEFLTYFNYEAQPDKSGLPSDRFSAERPEGSISTLTIQRTEQRDSAMYRCASSPEMAHYSSTDTQYFGPGTRLTVL.

The CDR3 nucleotides read TGTGCCAGTAGTATTGGGGACAGGGCCATCTACGAGCAGTACTTC. Translated: CASSIGDRAIYEQYF. The chain uses TRBV19 and TRBJ2-7; the match to TRBD1 covers 9 bases. The V segment lost 3 bases and the J segment 3 bases; nucleotides outside the gene matches: 6. The CDR3 sequence is 15 residues long. Germline V lookup: CDR1 LNHDA, CDR2 SQIVND (reference sequence).

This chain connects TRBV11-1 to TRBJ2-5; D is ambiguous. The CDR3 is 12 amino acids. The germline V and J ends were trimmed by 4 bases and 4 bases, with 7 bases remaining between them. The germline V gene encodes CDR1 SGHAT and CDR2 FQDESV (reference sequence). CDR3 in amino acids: CASSSSLETQYF. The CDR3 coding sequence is TGTGCCAGCAGCTCGAGCCTAGAGACCCAGTACTTC. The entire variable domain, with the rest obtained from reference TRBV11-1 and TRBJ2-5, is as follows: EAEVAQSPRYKITEKSQAVAFWCDPISGHATLYWYRQILGQGPELLVQFQDESVVDDSQLPKDRFSAERLKGVDSTLKIQPAELGDSAMYLCASSSSLETQYFGPGTRLLVL.

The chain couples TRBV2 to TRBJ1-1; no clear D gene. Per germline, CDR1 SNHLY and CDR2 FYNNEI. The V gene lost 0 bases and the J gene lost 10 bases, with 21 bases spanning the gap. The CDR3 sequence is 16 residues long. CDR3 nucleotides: TGTGCCAGCAGTGAAGCGTCCAACGGACCGCCCGGTCGAGCTTTCTTT. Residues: CASSEASNGPPGRAFF.

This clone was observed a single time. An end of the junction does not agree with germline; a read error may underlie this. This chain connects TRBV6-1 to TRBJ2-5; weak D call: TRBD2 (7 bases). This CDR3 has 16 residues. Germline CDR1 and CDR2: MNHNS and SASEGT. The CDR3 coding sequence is TGTGCCAGCAGTGAAGCATATGTCGGGGGGCAAGGGACCCAGTACTTC. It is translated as CASSEAYVGGQGTQYF.

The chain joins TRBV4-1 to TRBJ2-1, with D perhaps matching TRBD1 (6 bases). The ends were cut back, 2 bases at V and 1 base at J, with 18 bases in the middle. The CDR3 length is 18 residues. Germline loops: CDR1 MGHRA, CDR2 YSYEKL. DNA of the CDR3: TGCGCCAGCAGCCAACGACAGGTACTCACGGTATCCTACAATGAGCAGTTCTTC. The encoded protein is CASSQRQVLTVSYNEQFF.

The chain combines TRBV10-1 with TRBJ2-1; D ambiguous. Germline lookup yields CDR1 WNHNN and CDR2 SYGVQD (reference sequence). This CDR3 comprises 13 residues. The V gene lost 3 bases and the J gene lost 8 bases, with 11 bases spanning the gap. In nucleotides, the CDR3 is TGCGCCAGCAGTGACAGAGGAAGGGATGAGCAGTTCTTC. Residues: CASSDRGRDEQFF.

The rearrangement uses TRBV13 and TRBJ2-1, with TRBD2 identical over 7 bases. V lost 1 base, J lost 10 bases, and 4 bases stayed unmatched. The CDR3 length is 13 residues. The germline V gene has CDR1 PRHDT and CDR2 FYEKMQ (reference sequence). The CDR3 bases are TGTGCCAGCAGCTTAGAGCGAGCGGGAGAGCAGTTCTTC. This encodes CASSLERAGEQFF.

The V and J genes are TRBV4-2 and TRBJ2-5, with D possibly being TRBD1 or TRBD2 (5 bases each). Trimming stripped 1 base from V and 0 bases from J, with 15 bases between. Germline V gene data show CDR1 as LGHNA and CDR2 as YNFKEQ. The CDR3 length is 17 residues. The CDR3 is CASSQGWDGLNQETQYF. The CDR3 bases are TGTGCCAGCAGCCAAGGGTGGGACGGACTCAACCAAGAGACCCAGTACTTC.

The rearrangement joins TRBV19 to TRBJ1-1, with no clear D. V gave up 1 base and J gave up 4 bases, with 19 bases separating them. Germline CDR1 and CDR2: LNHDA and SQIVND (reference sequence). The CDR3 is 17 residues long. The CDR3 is CASSIGPMVLYGTEAFF. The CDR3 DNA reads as TGTGCCAGTAGTATAGGGCCCATGGTGTTGTATGGCACTGAAGCTTTCTTT. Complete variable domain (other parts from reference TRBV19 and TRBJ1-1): DGGITQSPKYLFRKEGQNVTLSCEQNLNHDAMYWYRQDPGQGLRLIYYSQIVNDFQKGDIAEGYSVSREKKESFPLTVTSAQKNPTAFYLCASSIGPMVLYGTEAFFGQGTRLTVV.

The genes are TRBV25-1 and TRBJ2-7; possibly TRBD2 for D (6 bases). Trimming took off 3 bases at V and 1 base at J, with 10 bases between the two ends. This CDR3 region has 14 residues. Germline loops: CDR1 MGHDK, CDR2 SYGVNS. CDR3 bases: TGTGCCAGCAGTGAGGAGGGTTTGTCCTACGAGCAGTACTTC. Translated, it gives CASSEEGLSYEQYF.

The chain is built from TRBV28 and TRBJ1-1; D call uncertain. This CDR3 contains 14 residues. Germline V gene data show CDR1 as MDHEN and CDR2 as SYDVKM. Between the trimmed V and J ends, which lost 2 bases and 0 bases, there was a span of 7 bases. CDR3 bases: TGTGCCAGCAGTTTAATCGAATTGAACACTGAAGCTTTCTTT. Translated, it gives CASSLIELNTEAFF.

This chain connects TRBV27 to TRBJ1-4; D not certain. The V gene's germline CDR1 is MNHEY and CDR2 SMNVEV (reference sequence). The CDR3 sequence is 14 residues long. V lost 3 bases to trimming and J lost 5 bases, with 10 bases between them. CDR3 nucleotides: TGTGCCAGCAGTTTTATTGGGTTGAATGAAAAACTGTTTTTT. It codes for CASSFIGLNEKLFF.

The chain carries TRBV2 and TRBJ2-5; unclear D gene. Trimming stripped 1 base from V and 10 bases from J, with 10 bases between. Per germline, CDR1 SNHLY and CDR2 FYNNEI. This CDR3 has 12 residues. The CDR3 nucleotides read TGTGCCAGCAGTGAAGATTTGAAAGACCAGTACTTC. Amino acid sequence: CASSEDLKDQYF.

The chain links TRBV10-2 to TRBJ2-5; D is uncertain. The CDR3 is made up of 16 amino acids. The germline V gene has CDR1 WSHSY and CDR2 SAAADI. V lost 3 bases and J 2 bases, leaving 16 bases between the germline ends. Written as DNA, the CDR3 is TGCGCCAGCAGTGATTTGTCAAGTCAGTCACAAGAGACCCAGTACTTC. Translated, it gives CASSDLSSQSQETQYF.